This passage covers 28 T cell receptor beta chains from one sample sequenced in a study of OX40 agonist ivuxolimab in advanced cancers. TCRdb's copy holds only in-frame clones and misses some; the assay was immunoSEQ multiplex PCR. The data hold tens of thousands of clones, with around 90% observed a single time. The material sequenced was CD4+ or CD8+ T cells sorted from blood, taken in a trial of the OX40 agonist ivuxolimab. The source of these receptors is an adult with an advanced solid tumor such as melanoma, head and neck, liver or kidney cancer.

The chain links TRBV7-9 to TRBJ1-4, with 7 bases identical to TRBD1. CDR3 size: 14 residues. Germline values: CDR1 SEHNR, CDR2 FQNEAQ (reference sequence). The ends lost 2 bases at V and 5 bases at J; junction bases unmatched: 2. CDR3 sequence: CASSLTGDNEKLFF. CDR3 sequence (DNA): TGTGCCAGCAGCTTAACAGGGGACAATGAAAAACTGTTTTTT.

The V and J genes are TRBV6-5 and TRBJ1-4; 7 bases map to TRBD1. Per germline, CDR1 MNHEY and CDR2 SVGAGI. The CDR3 totals 14 residues. With V trimmed by 0 bases and J by 13 bases, 8 bases remained unmatched. CDR3 sequence reads: CASSYSGDSGRLFF. The CDR3 coding sequence is TGTGCCAGCAGTTACTCAGGGGACAGCGGGCGACTGTTTTTT.

The CDR3 loop reads CASSWGVTQGREETQYF. The CDR3 DNA reads as TGCGCCAGCAGCTGGGGGGTAACGCAGGGTAGGGAAGAGACCCAGTACTTC. V gene TRBV5-1 combines with J gene TRBJ2-5; a possible D gene is TRBD2 (6 bases). V lost 3 bases and J lost 3, with 21 bases in between. CDR3 length equals 17 residues. Per the germline V gene, CDR1 is SGHRS and CDR2 is YFSETQ.

This clone ranks as medium-sized. V and J are TRBV5-1 and TRBJ2-7; 7 bases map to TRBD1. CDR1 is SGHRS, CDR2 YFSETQ, per germline. This CDR3 comprises 13 residues. J lost 4 bases, V lost 2 bases, and 3 bases had no gene match. This CDR3 reads CASSLTGDYEQYV. The DNA of the CDR3 is TGCGCCAGCAGCTTAACAGGGGATTACGAGCAGTACGTC.

The V and J genes are TRBV19 and TRBJ1-1; D ambiguous. With 3 bases removed from V and 4 bases from J, the gap between germline ends came to 21 bases. CDR3 length: 17 amino acids. Germline CDR1 is LNHDA and CDR2 is SQIVND (reference sequence). Written as DNA, the CDR3 is TGTGCCAGTAGTATTGGGCCCTTGGGGAGGGAGGGCACTGAAGCTTTCTTT. It encodes CASSIGPLGREGTEAFF.

This chain joins TRBV4-1 and TRBJ2-1, with 9 nucleotides matching TRBD2. Trimming took 0 bases from V and 7 from J; bases not matched to a gene: 7. The CDR3 loop spans 16 amino acids. Germline loops: CDR1 MGHRA, CDR2 YSYEKL. Here the CDR3 DNA reads TGCGCCAGCAGCCAAGATCGGGCTAGCGGGGTTAATGAGCAGTTCTTC. Translated, it gives CASSQDRASGVNEQFF.

The chain is built from TRBV6-5 and TRBJ1-1; D gene uncertain. Germline V lookup: CDR1 MNHEY, CDR2 SVGAGI. This CDR3 is 14 amino acids long. Trimming took 5 bases from V and 0 from J, leaving 10 bases between them. DNA of the CDR3: TGTGCCAGCAGTCGCACAGCATTGAACACTGAAGCTTTCTTT. It encodes CASSRTALNTEAFF.

The rearrangement links TRBV27 to TRBJ2-1; D gene uncertain. The V gene lost 6 bases and the J gene lost 8 bases, with 14 bases spanning the gap. Germline lookup yields CDR1 MNHEY and CDR2 SMNVEV (reference sequence). The CDR3 loop spans 13 amino acids. The CDR3: CASRRSGDDEQFF. Here the CDR3 DNA reads TGTGCCAGCAGAAGATCCGGCGACGATGAGCAGTTCTTC.

V gene TRBV11-2 combines with J gene TRBJ1-1; D might be TRBD1 (6 bases). The CDR3 extends over 14 amino acids. Germline assignment: CDR1 SGHAT and CDR2 FQNNGV. The germline V and J ends were trimmed by 5 bases and 3 bases, with 13 bases remaining between them. CDR3 amino acids: CASSLQQGDTEAFF. The DNA for the CDR3 is TGTGCCAGCAGCCTTCAACAGGGTGACACTGAAGCTTTCTTT.

The chain combines TRBV2 with TRBJ2-3; D possibly corresponds to TRBD1 (5 bases). V gave up 7 bases and J gave up 5 bases, with 19 bases separating them. This CDR3 has 15 residues. Germline CDR1 and CDR2: SNHLY and FYNNEI. The CDR3 sequence is CASTPTARVGDTQYF. The CDR3, as DNA: TGTGCCAGCACCCCCACGGCCAGGGTTGGAGATACGCAGTATTTT.

The chain has TRBV5-1 and TRBJ2-3; a possible D gene is TRBD2 (6 bases). This CDR3 is built from 16 residues. Germline V gives CDR1 SGHRS, CDR2 YFSETQ. Trimming left V 3 bases short and J 2 bases short, with 16 bases between. The CDR3 nucleotides read TGCGCCAGCAGCTCGGGAGATCCTCGCCCCACAGATACGCAGTATTTT. It codes for CASSSGDPRPTDTQYF. Full variable domain (remainder filled in from reference TRBV5-1 and TRBJ2-3): KAGVTQTPRYLIKTRGQQVTLSCSPISGHRSVSWYQQTPGQGLQFLFEYFSETQRNKGNFPGRFSGRQFSNSRSEMNVSTLELGDSALYLCASSSGDPRPTDTQYFGPGTRLTVL.

V usage is TRBV19 and J usage is TRBJ1-5; no reliable D call. The CDR3 is 15 amino acids. V was shortened by 1 base and J by 4 bases, with 11 bases between the two germline ends. The germline V gene encodes CDR1 LNHDA and CDR2 SQIVND (reference sequence). The CDR3 sequence is CASSIVGSGNQPQHF. For the CDR3, the DNA is TGTGCCAGTAGTATAGTCGGGAGTGGGAATCAGCCCCAGCATTTT.

This clone appeared a few times. The chain recombines TRBV5-5 with TRBJ1-1; 12 bases match TRBD1. V was pared by 4 bases and J by 5 bases, with 3 bases of the junction left unmatched. CDR1 and CDR2 from the germline V gene are SGHKS and YYEKEE (reference sequence). The CDR3 consists of 14 residues. CDR3 sequence reads: CASSGDRGHTEAFF. Here the CDR3 DNA reads TGTGCCAGCAGCGGGGACAGGGGGCATACTGAAGCTTTCTTT.

DNA for the CDR3: TGTGCCTGGAGTGTACGAGGGGGCGAGCAGTACTTC. Translation: CAWSVRGGEQYF. The chain is built from TRBV30 and TRBJ2-7; weak D call: TRBD1 (6 bases). There are 12 residues in the CDR3. V lost 0 bases to trimming and J lost 6 bases, with 9 bases between them. In germline, CDR1 is GTSNPN, CDR2 SVGIG (reference sequence).

The chain joins TRBV7-3 to TRBJ2-3, with TRBD2 matching over 16 bases. The CDR3 runs to 17 residues. V gave up 3 bases and J gave up 6 bases; unmatched junction bases: 6. Germline V gives CDR1 SGHTA, CDR2 FQGTGA. The CDR3 reads CASSLGLAGGSSDTQYF. CDR3 coding DNA: TGTGCCAGCAGCTTGGGACTAGCGGGAGGGTCCTCCGATACGCAGTATTTT.

The genes are TRBV6-6 and TRBJ2-5; either TRBD1 or TRBD2 may fit D (5 bases each). Germline assignment: CDR1 MNHNY and CDR2 SVGAGI (reference sequence). This CDR3 comprises 14 residues. Trimming left V 2 bases short and J 5 bases short, with 12 bases between. For the CDR3, the DNA is TGTGCCAGCAGTTACCGAGGGGCATCGGAGACCCAGTACTTC. It codes for CASSYRGASETQYF.

This chain links TRBV21-1 with TRBJ2-2; the table's D gene call, TRBD2, was not cross checked with the DNA. TRBV21-1 is a recognized pseudogene. The CDR3 is made up of 14 amino acids. CDR3 nucleotide sequence: TGTGCCAGCAAAGCTCGAGGGTACACCGGGGAGCTGTTTTTT. It specifies CASKARGYTGELFF.

This chain joins TRBV30 and TRBJ1-2; TRBD1 matches at 8 bases. The junction had 6 bases not matched to a gene; V was cut back by 3 bases and J by 6 bases. This CDR3 spans 13 amino acids. The germline gives CDR1 GTSNPN, CDR2 SVGIG (reference sequence). The CDR3 sequence: CAWSGGTGNGYTF. The CDR3 DNA follows: TGTGCCTGGAGCGGGGGGACAGGCAATGGCTACACCTTC.

This clone came up a few times. The CDR3 sequence is CSAMTGGGYEQYF. Here the CDR3 DNA reads TGCAGCGCCATGACAGGGGGCGGCTACGAGCAGTACTTC. The chain employs TRBV29-1 and TRBJ2-7; TRBD1 matches 10 bases. Germline CDR1 and CDR2: SQVTM and ANQGSEA. V trimming: 7 bases; J trimming: 3 bases; junction bases outside the gene matches: 6. This CDR3 region has 13 residues.

This chain joins TRBV9 and TRBJ2-1, with D possibly called TRBD1 or TRBD2 (5 bases each). The V end lost 4 bases, the J end lost 6 bases, and 23 bases lay between the germline ends. Germline values: CDR1 SGDLS, CDR2 YYNGEE. The CDR3 runs to 17 residues. The CDR3 loop reads CASSRRTGTMAGNEQFF. The CDR3 DNA reads TGTGCCAGCAGCCGTCGTACCGGGACGATGGCGGGCAATGAGCAGTTCTTC.

The chain links TRBV18 to TRBJ2-6, with D perhaps TRBD2 (6 bases). V was clipped by 5 bases and J by 0 bases, with 14 bases between them. Germline CDR1 KGHSH, CDR2 LQKENI. This CDR3 spans 17 amino acids. The CDR3 DNA sequence: TGTGCCAGCTCATTGGGACTTCCTAGCTCTGGGGCCAACGTCCTGACTTTC. It encodes CASSLGLPSSGANVLTF.

This clone occurred once. The chain employs TRBV7-3 and TRBJ2-1; maybe TRBD2 (7 bases). V lost 5 bases and J lost 7, with 15 bases in between. The CDR3 is 14 residues long. Germline loops: CDR1 SGHTA, CDR2 FQGTGA. CDR3 DNA: TGTGCCAGCAGCGCCGCGGGGGCGCATAATGAGCAGTTCTTC. Its translation is CASSAAGAHNEQFF.

The genes are TRBV7-8 and TRBJ1-2; 8 positions match TRBD1. Germline V CDR1 and CDR2: SGHVS, FQNEAQ. Trimming cost V 5 bases and J 5 bases; bases outside gene matches: 7. CDR3 length: 14 residues. Here the CDR3 reads CASSPGDRIYGYTF. Here the CDR3 DNA reads TGTGCCAGCAGCCCCGGGGACAGGATTTATGGCTACACCTTC.

The chain recombines TRBV28 with TRBJ1-2; no definite D call. Germline V gives CDR1 MDHEN, CDR2 SYDVKM. The CDR3 is made up of 12 amino acids. Trimming took 3 bases from V and 4 from J, leaving 6 bases between them. The CDR3 DNA is TGTGCCAGCAGTTTGGCGTCCTATGGCTACACCTTC. Protein sequence: CASSLASYGYTF.

This clone was recorded many times. V and J are TRBV4-1 and TRBJ1-1; no definite D call. The V end lost 4 bases, the J end lost 1 base, and 13 bases lay between the germline ends. The CDR3 has 15 amino acids. Germline lookup yields CDR1 MGHRA and CDR2 YSYEKL. The CDR3 DNA follows: TGCGCCAGCAGCCCCCTGTGGGAAAGGAACACTGAAGCTTTCTTT. It specifies CASSPLWERNTEAFF.

This chain joins TRBV15 and TRBJ2-5; no reliable D call. Trimming took 1 base from V and 5 from J, leaving 5 bases between them. This CDR3 region has 12 residues. Germline CDR1 and CDR2: LNHNV and YYDKDF (reference sequence). CDR3 residues: CATSRAWETQYF. Written as DNA, the CDR3 is TGTGCCACCAGCAGAGCTTGGGAGACCCAGTACTTC.

V and J are TRBV5-6 and TRBJ2-6; D may be TRBD1 or TRBD2 (7 bases each). V was pared by 4 bases and J by 0 bases, with 20 bases between. CDR1 and CDR2 (germline): SGHDT, YYEEEE. The CDR3 covers 19 residues. The CDR3 protein is CASSPTGGQLYSGANVLTF. The CDR3 coding sequence is TGTGCCAGCAGCCCCACGGGGGGACAGCTGTACTCTGGGGCCAACGTCCTGACTTTC.

The rearrangement joins TRBV18 to TRBJ2-7; 9 nucleotides align to TRBD2. With 4 bases clipped from V and 6 bases from J, the junction kept 4 bases outside the gene matches. The CDR3 loop spans 13 amino acids. The germline gives CDR1 KGHSH, CDR2 LQKENI. This CDR3 reads CASSQASGIEQYF. As DNA, the CDR3 is TGTGCCAGCTCACAAGCTAGCGGGATCGAGCAGTACTTC. Complete variable domain (other parts from reference TRBV18 and TRBJ2-7): NAGVMQNPRHLVRRRGQEARLRCSPMKGHSHVYWYRQLPEEGLKFMVYLQKENIIDESGMPKERFSAEFPKEGPSILRIQQVVRGDSAAYFCASSQASGIEQYFGPGTRLTVT.